These T cell receptor beta chains were read from a single sample in a study of blood T cells in healthy people across ages. TCRdb re-called the 5' RACE reads through MiXCR, storing one row per CDR3 protein. The repertoire consists of 750,000 to 1,000,000 distinct CDR3 sequences, with around 29% occurring once and the leading ten covering roughly a tenth. Another study also made use of these data, one on T cells of mothers and their children.

Material: blood. Source of these receptors: a woman in her thirties or forties in good health. Each CDR3 is given without its conserved first and last residue. D genes are given only for firm matches.

v_gene,d_gene,CDR3aa
TRBV29-1,-,SVEGTANTGELF
TRBV28,-,ASSLRDRGYT
TRBV14,TRBD2,ASSQKRGAGGINNEQY
TRBV7-2,-,ASTELVGTNTGELF
TRBV20-1,-,SATRVGNEKLF
TRBV6-5,TRBD1,ASSLGQGGLMQPQH
TRBV4-1,-,ASSPLNHYEQY
TRBV3-1,TRBD1,ASSQDLTGGYEQY
TRBV10-3,-,AIRQGRGVTEAF
TRBV7-1,-,ASSSRQTGELF
TRBV20-1,-,SASGGVNQPQH
TRBV3-1,TRBD2,ASSQEGRGGFGEQF
TRBV29-1,-,SVESDTQETQY
TRBV12-3/TRBV12-4,-,ASSPLRVGETQY
TRBV19,TRBD2,ASSIVAGDPINEQF